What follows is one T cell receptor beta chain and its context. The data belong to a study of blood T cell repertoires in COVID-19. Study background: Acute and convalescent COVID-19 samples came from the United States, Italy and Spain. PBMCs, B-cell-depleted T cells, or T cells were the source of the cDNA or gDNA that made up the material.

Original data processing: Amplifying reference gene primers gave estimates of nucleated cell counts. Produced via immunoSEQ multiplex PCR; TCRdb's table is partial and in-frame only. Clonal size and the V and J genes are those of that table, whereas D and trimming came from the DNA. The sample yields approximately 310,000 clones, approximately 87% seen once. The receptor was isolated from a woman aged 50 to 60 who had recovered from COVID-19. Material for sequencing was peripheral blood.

CDR3 sequence (DNA): TGTGCCAGCAGCTTGCAAGAGAGCTCCTATAATTCACCCCTCCACTTT. Protein: CASSLQESSYNSPLHF. The chain combines TRBV7-9 with TRBJ1-6; D is unclear. The ends were cut back, 3 bases at V and 0 bases at J, with 9 bases in the middle. Germline CDR1 SEHNR, CDR2 FQNEAQ (reference sequence). The CDR3 totals 16 residues.